This is a list of T cell receptor beta chains from one sample in a study of T cells in Graves' hyperthyroidism and ophthalmopathy. TCRdb recomputed calls from the multiplex PCR reads with MiXCR, one row per CDR3 protein. The repertoire holds roughly 840,000 distinct CDR3 sequences, 35% to 40% seen once, with over 8% in the top ten. The specimen was blood. The source of these receptors is a man younger than 30 with Graves' hyperthyroidism. Both conserved end residues are part of each CDR3. D genes are given only for firm matches. Clone size is given for some rows only: seen once, a few or many times, or a class if the clone is expanded.

V: TRBV4-1; size: .; J: TRBJ2-7; D: TRBD1; DNA: TGCGCCAGCAGCCAAGATTTAGGACAGGGGGTCGAGCAGTACTTC; CDR3: CASSQDLGQGVEQYF
V: TRBV29-1; size: .; J: TRBJ1-1; D: .; DNA: TGCAGCTTAGTTCCAGGCACTGAAGCTTTCTTT; CDR3: CSLVPGTEAFF
V: TRBV28; size: once; J: TRBJ2-6; D: .; DNA: TGTGCCAACAGGGATGTCCTCTCTGGGGCCAACGTCCTGACTTTC; CDR3: CANRDVLSGANVLTF
V: TRBV24-1; size: many; J: TRBJ2-2; D: .; DNA: TGTGCCACCAGTGATTCGTCTAGCTACACCGGGGAGCTGTTTTTT; CDR3: CATSDSSSYTGELFF
V: TRBV7-2; size: .; J: TRBJ1-6; D: .; DNA: TGTGCCAGCAGTTCGCGGGGGCGGGGTAATTCACCCCTCCACTTT; CDR3: CASSSRGRGNSPLHF
V: TRBV12-3/TRBV12-4; size: .; J: TRBJ2-2; D: .; DNA: TGTGCCAGCAGCCCACTCCAGGGTACCGGGGAGCTGTTTTTT; CDR3: CASSPLQGTGELFF
V: TRBV19; size: many; J: TRBJ1-1; D: .; DNA: TGTGCCAGTAGGTTGGAGAACACTGAAGCTTTCTTT; CDR3: CASRLENTEAFF
V: TRBV29-1; size: many; J: TRBJ1-5; D: TRBD1; DNA: TGCAGCGCCCAGGGGGCAAGCAATCAGCCCCAGCATTTT; CDR3: CSAQGASNQPQHF
V: TRBV7-9; size: many; J: TRBJ1-4; D: TRBD1; DNA: TGTGCCAGCAGCCACTCTGGGACAGCGGACGGAAAACTGTTTTTT; CDR3: CASSHSGTADGKLFF
V: TRBV11-2; size: .; J: TRBJ2-2; D: .; DNA: TGTGCCAGCAGTCCTTTCCCCTCCGGGAGAGCCGGGGAGCTGTTTTTT; CDR3: CASSPFPSGRAGELFF
V: TRBV6-5; size: .; J: TRBJ2-6; D: TRBD2; DNA: TGTGCCAGCACTCGGCTAGCGGGCCTCTCTGGGGCCAACGTCCTGACTTTC; CDR3: CASTRLAGLSGANVLTF
V: TRBV25-1; size: .; J: TRBJ1-1; D: .; DNA: TGTGCCAGCAGTTTATTCCCGGCGATGAACACTGAAGCTTTCTTT; CDR3: CASSLFPAMNTEAFF
V: TRBV11-2; size: few; J: TRBJ1-6; D: TRBD1; DNA: TGTGCCAGCAGCTTAGTAGGACAGGTGAATTCACCCCTCCACTTT; CDR3: CASSLVGQVNSPLHF
V: TRBV11-2; size: few; J: TRBJ1-4; D: .; DNA: TGTGCCAGCAGCTCCGGCGCCGCCTGGGGGGATGAAAAACTGTTTTTT; CDR3: CASSSGAAWGDEKLFF
V: TRBV7-9; size: once; J: TRBJ2-3; D: .; DNA: TGTGCCAGCAGCTCCTTACAGGGCTATACGCAGTATTTT; CDR3: CASSSLQGYTQYF
V: TRBV25-1; size: .; J: TRBJ1-6; D: .; DNA: TGTGCCTATTCACCCCTCCACTTT; CDR3: CAYSPLHF
V: TRBV15; size: many; J: TRBJ2-5; D: .; DNA: TGTGCCACCAGCAATAACAGGGTAGAGACCCAGTACTTC; CDR3: CATSNNRVETQYF
V: TRBV20-1; size: .; J: TRBJ1-4; D: .; DNA: TGCAGTGCCAGTAGGAGAATACAGGGAACTAATGAAAAACTGTTTTTT; CDR3: CSASRRIQGTNEKLFF
V: TRBV29-1; size: .; J: TRBJ2-5; D: TRBD2; DNA: TGCAGCGCTCAAACTAGCGGGGGGCTTCAGGAGACCCAGTACTTC; CDR3: CSAQTSGGLQETQYF
V: TRBV14; size: few; J: TRBJ2-7; D: .; DNA: TGTGCCAGCAGCCAAGAGCGTTGGGACTACGAGCAGTACTTC; CDR3: CASSQERWDYEQYF
V: TRBV11-1; size: .; J: TRBJ2-7; D: TRBD1; DNA: TGTGCCAGCAGTGCCCCGGACAGGGGCCACGAGCAGTACTTC; CDR3: CASSAPDRGHEQYF
V: TRBV15; size: .; J: TRBJ2-7; D: TRBD1; DNA: TGTGCCACCAGCAGCCTGGACAGGGGGCCCTACGAGCAGTACTTC; CDR3: CATSSLDRGPYEQYF
V: TRBV19; size: .; J: TRBJ1-2; D: .; DNA: TGTGCCAGTTACCCGGGCCATGGCTACACCTTC; CDR3: CASYPGHGYTF
V: TRBV15; size: .; J: TRBJ2-5; D: TRBD1; DNA: TGTGCCACCAGCAGGGGGACAGGGGAATTCAATCAGCCCCAGTACTTC; CDR3: CATSRGTGEFNQPQYF
V: TRBV25-1; size: .; J: TRBJ2-5; D: .; DNA: TGTGCCAGCAGTACCGGGGGGCAGGGCCGAATGGTGGAGACCCAGTACTTC; CDR3: CASSTGGQGRMVETQYF
V: TRBV6-2/TRBV6-3; size: few; J: TRBJ1-1; D: .; DNA: TGTGCCAGCAGTTACCCAAGTCCGGCTTTCTTT; CDR3: CASSYPSPAFF
V: TRBV10-1; size: few; J: TRBJ2-7; D: .; DNA: TGCGCCAGCCGTTGCCGGAGTGGGAGCTTGGGGGAGCAGTACTTC; CDR3: CASRCRSGSLGEQYF
V: TRBV9; size: few; J: TRBJ2-7; D: .; DNA: TGTGCCAGCAGTGAATATGCAAGCTACGAGCAGTACTTC; CDR3: CASSEYASYEQYF
V: TRBV15; size: many; J: TRBJ2-5; D: .; DNA: TGTGCCACCAGCGTGGGGCGGTTACAAGAGACCCAGTACTTC; CDR3: CATSVGRLQETQYF
V: TRBV6-5; size: .; J: TRBJ1-1; D: .; DNA: TGTGCCAGCAGCCACGCTGGGGGGAGCACTGAAGCTTTCTTT; CDR3: CASSHAGGSTEAFF
V: TRBV15; size: .; J: TRBJ2-7; D: .; DNA: TGTGCCACCAGCAGAGATCATCTCGGCAGCGACAATGAGCAGTACTTC; CDR3: CATSRDHLGSDNEQYF
V: TRBV6-1; size: .; J: TRBJ2-2; D: .; DNA: TGTGCCAGCAGTGAAGCCGGGACTCACACCGGGGAGCTGTTTTTT; CDR3: CASSEAGTHTGELFF
V: TRBV7-2; size: few; J: TRBJ2-5; D: .; DNA: TGTGCCAGCAGCTTATCTGGCAGGCCGCGAGAGACCCAGTACTTC; CDR3: CASSLSGRPRETQYF
V: TRBV20-1; size: few; J: TRBJ2-2; D: TRBD2; DNA: TGCAGTGCTAGAGAGCCACGGACTAGCGGGTTCACCGGGGAGCTGTTTTTT; CDR3: CSAREPRTSGFTGELFF
V: TRBV10-3; size: .; J: TRBJ1-5; D: TRBD1; DNA: TGTGCCACCGGGACAGGGTCTCGCAGGGCCCAGCATTTT; CDR3: CATGTGSRRAQHF
V: TRBV7-9; size: .; J: TRBJ2-6; D: .; DNA: TGTGCCAGCAGCTTAGATGGTGGGGGCTCTGGGGCCAACGTCCTGACTTTC; CDR3: CASSLDGGGSGANVLTF
V: TRBV15; size: .; J: TRBJ2-7; D: TRBD2; DNA: TGTGCCACCAGCAGAGATATGACTAGCGGGAAGGTATACGAGCAGTACTTC; CDR3: CATSRDMTSGKVYEQYF
V: TRBV7-2; size: many; J: TRBJ2-7; D: .; DNA: TGCGCCAGCAGCCAAGGTCCGGGTTACGAGCAGTACTTC; CDR3: CASSQGPGYEQYF
V: TRBV20-1; size: .; J: TRBJ2-3; D: .; DNA: TGCAGTGCTACGCCCCCGGGGGAAACCACAGATACGCAGTATTTT; CDR3: CSATPPGETTDTQYF
V: TRBV29-1; size: .; J: TRBJ1-2; D: .; DNA: TGCAGCGTTGATTCGGCACAGGGACACTATGGCTACACCTTC; CDR3: CSVDSAQGHYGYTF
V: TRBV5-1; size: once; J: TRBJ1-1; D: .; DNA: TGCGCCAGCAGCTTGTGGGGGGGTTTCACTGAAGCTTTCTTT; CDR3: CASSLWGGFTEAFF
V: TRBV15; size: .; J: TRBJ2-2; D: .; DNA: TGTGCCACCAGCAGCCCCGCGACCGGGACGGGGTTCACCGGGGAGCTGTTTTTT; CDR3: CATSSPATGTGFTGELFF
V: TRBV24-1; size: many; J: TRBJ2-5; D: .; DNA: TGTGCCACCAGTGAAACCGTCGGGCGGGGCCAAGAGACCCAGTACTTC; CDR3: CATSETVGRGQETQYF
V: TRBV5-1; size: few; J: TRBJ1-1; D: .; DNA: TGCGCCAGCAGCCCGATCATGCCGAACACTGAAGCTTTCTTT; CDR3: CASSPIMPNTEAFF
V: TRBV9; size: few; J: TRBJ1-2; D: .; DNA: TGTGCCAGCAGCCGAGAAGGCACAGGGCCCTATGGCTACACCTTC; CDR3: CASSREGTGPYGYTF
V: TRBV19; size: .; J: TRBJ1-1; D: TRBD1; DNA: TGTGCCAGTAGTACGGGGACAGGTCGGAACACTGAAGCTTTCTTT; CDR3: CASSTGTGRNTEAFF
V: TRBV9; size: .; J: TRBJ1-1; D: .; DNA: TGTGCCAGCAGGGTGGGGGGGAAGACTGAAGCTTTCTTT; CDR3: CASRVGGKTEAFF
V: TRBV9; size: .; J: TRBJ2-7; D: .; DNA: TGTGCCAGCAGCGAAGGTGAGGGGAGCTCCTACGAGCAGTACTTC; CDR3: CASSEGEGSSYEQYF
V: TRBV25-1; size: .; J: TRBJ1-1; D: .; DNA: TGTGCCAGCTCACCATTGGCGGTGTGGACTGAAGCTTTCTTT; CDR3: CASSPLAVWTEAFF
V: TRBV9; size: .; J: TRBJ1-6; D: .; DNA: TGTGCCAGCAGCGTAGAGGGAAGTAATTCACCCCTCCACTTT; CDR3: CASSVEGSNSPLHF
V: TRBV19; size: many; J: TRBJ1-2; D: .; DNA: TGTGCCAGTAGTAGCACTTGGACCATAGGGTATGGCTACACCTTC; CDR3: CASSSTWTIGYGYTF
V: TRBV12-3/TRBV12-4; size: few; J: TRBJ2-7; D: .; DNA: TGTGCCAGCAGCTTAGGCAAGTCGGTAGGGGTGGAGCAGTACTTC; CDR3: CASSLGKSVGVEQYF
V: TRBV2; size: once; J: TRBJ2-5; D: .; DNA: TGTGCCAGCAGTGCTCGTGGGACAGGGACTAGCAATCAGCCCCAGTACTTC; CDR3: CASSARGTGTSNQPQYF
V: TRBV2; size: few; J: TRBJ1-2; D: TRBD1; DNA: TGTGCCAGCAGTTACAGGGACAGGGGCGGCTACACCTTC; CDR3: CASSYRDRGGYTF
V: TRBV6-1; size: .; J: TRBJ1-2; D: .; DNA: TGTGCCAGCAGTCCACTTAACCAGGATGGCTACACCTTC; CDR3: CASSPLNQDGYTF
V: TRBV15; size: few; J: TRBJ2-2; D: .; DNA: TGTGCCACCAGCGGATGGGGGGGGCCGGGCACCGGGGAGCTGTTTTTT; CDR3: CATSGWGGPGTGELFF
V: TRBV7-9; size: .; J: TRBJ2-5; D: .; DNA: TGTGCCAGCAGCTTAGCGAGGCATCAGGAAGGGAGGGAGACCCAGTACTTC; CDR3: CASSLARHQEGRETQYF
V: TRBV5-1; size: many; J: TRBJ1-2; D: TRBD1; DNA: TGCGCCAGCAGCTATGCCCGGGACAGACGGGGCTACACCTTC; CDR3: CASSYARDRRGYTF
V: TRBV9; size: .; J: TRBJ2-7; D: TRBD2; DNA: TGTGCCAGCAGCGAGACACCGGGACTAGCGGGATTTCACGAGCAGTACTTC; CDR3: CASSETPGLAGFHEQYF